Sequencing of this TCR beta chain was carried out in a study of blood T cell repertoires in COVID-19 (TCRdb year 2020). Regarding the study in general: Collaborator samples came from the United States, Italy and Spain and covered acute and convalescent phases of COVID-19. Where available, HLA class I and class II types were obtained from metadata supplied by the sample provider rather than from assay-based typing. The prospective study material was composed of cDNA or gDNA derived from T cells, B-cell-depleted T cells, or PBMCs. Sample metadata almost always included a de-identified subject ID, COVID-19 status, age in years and sex. The repertoires were released in a freely available public database intended as a resource for research on the immune response to SARS-CoV-2. Subjects who had been exposed to COVID-19, were actively infected with it, or had recovered from it provided the deeply sampled blood TCRbeta repertoires that made up the dataset. Samples came from the ongoing ImmuneRACE study (first 160 participants) plus 1,254 subjects from 6 global collaborators. Study-wide conclusions, independent of this receptor: The amount of clinical and demographic metadata varied by source and participant and was provided uncurated.

TCRbeta CDR3 regions were amplified from genomic DNA by means of the immunoSEQ Assay, a bias-controlled multiplex PCR. The paper's data handling went like this. Nucleated cell counts per sample were estimated from amplification of reference gene primers within the assay. To quantify the absolute abundance of each unique TCRbeta CDR3 rearrangement, sequence reads were collapsed and filtered. For each sample, productive Simpson clonality was calculated by taking the square root of Simpson's diversity index across productive rearrangements. Entries here come from immuneACCESS through TCRdb and include only in-frame sequences with V and J called. Some clones fail to appear in such tables; in the studies checked, an unresolved V gene covers under half of the shortfall, and the cause of the remainder is unknown. The DNA was the basis for D and trimming; V, J and clone size are from that table. Across this sample there are some 220,000 clones, with roughly 85% seen only once. The ten largest clones add up to roughly 4.6% of the sample.

In Seattle, one collaborating source enrolled patients while the infection was active and tracked those patients longitudinally over the course of disease. Whole blood was collected in K2EDTA tubes by collaborating institutions according to the institutions' own protocols. For TCRbeta analysis, collaborators shipped samples in one of three forms: frozen whole blood, isolated PBMCs, or DNA extracted from either of those sample types. This clone was seen more than once but under ten times. Its antigen has not been determined. No much larger clone exists at a distance of one base, and base qualities are not known. Other nucleotide sequences in the sample specify the same CDR3. V loses 0 bases at its end and J loses 4 bases; junction bases beyond the gene matches: 4. CDR1 and CDR2, looked up from the germline V gene (reference sequence), are LNHNV and YYDKDF. The CDR3 sequence holds 16 residues, the cysteine and phenylalanine included. Solely the CDR3 DNA is kept, with 48 bases framed from the first base.

Sequenced: peripheral blood. The source of this sequence is a man aged 50-60 years with COVID-19, enrolled during active disease. The chain was built from TRBV15 and TRBJ2-3; TRBD1 lines up with 10 middle nucleotides. The CDR3 reads as follows: CATSRDWTGGADTQYF. The sequence in DNA is TGTGCCACCAGCAGAGATTGGACAGGGGGTGCAGATACGCAGTATTTT. Reference TRBV15 and TRBJ2-3 proteins supply the regions before and after the CDR3; the full variable domain is: DAMVIQNPRYQVTQFGKPVTLSCSQTLNHNVMYWYQQKSSQAPKLLFHYYDKDFNNEADTPDNFQSRRPNTSFCFLDIRSPGLGDTAMYLCATSRDWTGGADTQYFGPGTRLTVL.